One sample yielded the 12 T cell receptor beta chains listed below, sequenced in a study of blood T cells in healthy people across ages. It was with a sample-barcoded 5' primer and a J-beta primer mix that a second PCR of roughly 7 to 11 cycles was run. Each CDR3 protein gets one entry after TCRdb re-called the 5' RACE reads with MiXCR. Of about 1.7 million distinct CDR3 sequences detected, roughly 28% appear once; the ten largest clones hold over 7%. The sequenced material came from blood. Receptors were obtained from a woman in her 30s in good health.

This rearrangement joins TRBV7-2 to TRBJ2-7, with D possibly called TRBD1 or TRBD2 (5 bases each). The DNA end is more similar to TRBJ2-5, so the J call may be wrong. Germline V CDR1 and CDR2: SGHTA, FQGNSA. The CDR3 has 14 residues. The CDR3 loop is CASSLAGPYETQYF. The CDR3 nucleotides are TGTGCCAGCAGCTTAGCGGGACCCTACGAGACCCAGTACTTC.

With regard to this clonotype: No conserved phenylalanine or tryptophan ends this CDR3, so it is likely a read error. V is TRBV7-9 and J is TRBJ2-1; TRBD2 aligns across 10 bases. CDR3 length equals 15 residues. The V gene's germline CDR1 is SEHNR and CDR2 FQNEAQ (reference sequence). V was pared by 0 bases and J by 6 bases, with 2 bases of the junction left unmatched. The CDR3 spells CASSLASGGPNEQFL. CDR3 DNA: TGTGCCAGCAGCTTAGCTAGCGGGGGGCCCAATGAGCAGTTCTTG.

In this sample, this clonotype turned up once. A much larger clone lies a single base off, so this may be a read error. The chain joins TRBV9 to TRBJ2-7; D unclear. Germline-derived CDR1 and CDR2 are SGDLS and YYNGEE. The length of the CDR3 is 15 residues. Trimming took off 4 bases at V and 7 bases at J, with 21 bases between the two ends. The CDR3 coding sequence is TGTGCCAGCAGCACCGGACCGAGCTCCTACAATGAGCAGTACTTC. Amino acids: CASSTGPSSYNEQYF.

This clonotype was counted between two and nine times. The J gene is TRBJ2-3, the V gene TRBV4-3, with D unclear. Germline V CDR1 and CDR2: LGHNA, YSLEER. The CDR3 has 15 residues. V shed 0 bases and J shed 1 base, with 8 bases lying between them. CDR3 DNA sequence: TGCGCCAGCAGCCAAGATGGACGGGGCACAGATACGCAGTATTTT. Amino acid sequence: CASSQDGRGTDTQYF.

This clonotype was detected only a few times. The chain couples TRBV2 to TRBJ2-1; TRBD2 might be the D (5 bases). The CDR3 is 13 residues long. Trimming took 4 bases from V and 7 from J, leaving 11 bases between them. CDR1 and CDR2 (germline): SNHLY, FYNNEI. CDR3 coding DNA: TGTGCCAGCAGTGTAGAGAAGCGGAATGAGCAGTTCTTC. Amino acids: CASSVEKRNEQFF. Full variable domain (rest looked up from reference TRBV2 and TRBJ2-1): EPEVTQTPSHQVTQMGQEVILRCVPISNHLYFYWYRQILGQKVEFLVSFYNNEISEKSEIFDDQFSVERPDGSNFTLKIRSTKLEDSAMYFCASSVEKRNEQFFGPGTRLTVL.

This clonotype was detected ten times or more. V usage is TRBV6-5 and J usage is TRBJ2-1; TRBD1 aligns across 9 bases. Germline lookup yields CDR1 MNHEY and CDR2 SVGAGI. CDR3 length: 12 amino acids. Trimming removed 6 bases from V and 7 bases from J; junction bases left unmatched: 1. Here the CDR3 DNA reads TGTGCCAGCAGGGACAGGGGAAATGAGCAGTTCTTC. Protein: CASRDRGNEQFF.

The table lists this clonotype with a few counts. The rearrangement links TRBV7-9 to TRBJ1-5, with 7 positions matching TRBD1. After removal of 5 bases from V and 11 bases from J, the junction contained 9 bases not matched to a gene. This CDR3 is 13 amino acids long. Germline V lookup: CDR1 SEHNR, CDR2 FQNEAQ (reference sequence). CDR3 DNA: TGTGCCAGCAGCACGGGACAGACCCAGGCCCAGCATTTT. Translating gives CASSTGQTQAQHF.

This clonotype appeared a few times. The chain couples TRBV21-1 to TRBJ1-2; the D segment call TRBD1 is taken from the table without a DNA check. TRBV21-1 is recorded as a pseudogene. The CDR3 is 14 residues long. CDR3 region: CASITGGPYDGYTF. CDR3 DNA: TGTGCCAGCATTACAGGGGGCCCCTATGATGGCTACACCTTC.

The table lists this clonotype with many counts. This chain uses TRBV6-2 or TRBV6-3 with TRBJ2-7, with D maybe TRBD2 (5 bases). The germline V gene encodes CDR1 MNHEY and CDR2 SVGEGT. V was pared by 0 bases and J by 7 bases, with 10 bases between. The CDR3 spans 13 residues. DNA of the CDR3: TGTGCCAGCAGTTACTCGAGGGAGTTGGAGCAGTACTTC. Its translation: CASSYSRELEQYF.

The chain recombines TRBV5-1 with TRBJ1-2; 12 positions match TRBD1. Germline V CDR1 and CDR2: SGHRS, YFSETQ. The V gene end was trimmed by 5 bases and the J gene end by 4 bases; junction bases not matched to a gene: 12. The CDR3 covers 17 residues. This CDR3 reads CASRAPGQGAVSYGYTF. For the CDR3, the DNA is TGCGCCAGCAGAGCCCCGGGACAGGGGGCGGTAAGCTATGGCTACACCTTC.

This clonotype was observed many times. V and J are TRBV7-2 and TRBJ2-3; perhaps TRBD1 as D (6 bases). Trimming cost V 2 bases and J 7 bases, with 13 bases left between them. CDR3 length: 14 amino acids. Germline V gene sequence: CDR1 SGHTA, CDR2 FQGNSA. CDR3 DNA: TGTGCCAGCAGCTTAACAGGGACCGGGAATACGCAGTATTTT. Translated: CASSLTGTGNTQYF.

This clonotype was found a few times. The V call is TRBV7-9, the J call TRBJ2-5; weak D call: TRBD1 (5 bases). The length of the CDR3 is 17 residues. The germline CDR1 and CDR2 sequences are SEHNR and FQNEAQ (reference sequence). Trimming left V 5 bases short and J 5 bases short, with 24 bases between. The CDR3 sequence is CASSPMAIGHGSETQYF. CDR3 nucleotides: TGTGCCAGCAGCCCCATGGCTATAGGACACGGATCGGAGACCCAGTACTTC.